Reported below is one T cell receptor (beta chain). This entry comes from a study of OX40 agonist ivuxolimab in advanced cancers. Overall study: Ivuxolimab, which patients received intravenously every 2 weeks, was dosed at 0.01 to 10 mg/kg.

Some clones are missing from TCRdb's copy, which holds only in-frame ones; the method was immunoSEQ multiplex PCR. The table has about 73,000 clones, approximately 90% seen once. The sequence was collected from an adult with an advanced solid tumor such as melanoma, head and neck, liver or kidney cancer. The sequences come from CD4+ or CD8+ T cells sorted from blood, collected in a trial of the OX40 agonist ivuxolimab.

CDR3 bases: TGTGCCAGCAGTTTTGGCGGAGTGAACACTGAAGCTTTCTTT. Its translation: CASSFGGVNTEAFF. The chain uses TRBV27 and TRBJ1-1; D gene unclear. V dropped 3 bases and J dropped 0 bases, with 8 bases sitting between them. Germline values: CDR1 MNHEY, CDR2 SMNVEV (reference sequence). There are 14 residues in the CDR3.